The 31 T cell receptor beta chains below were found in one sample sequenced in a study of spatial heterogeneity in lung cancer. The time point was: sample taken at primary tumor resection. No cell sorting; template was whole RNA from tumor, lung tissue or PBMC. TCRdb passed the 5' RACE reads through MiXCR, listing each CDR3 protein once. This table has over 10,000 distinct CDR3 sequences, about 3.9% appearing once. The starting material was PBMCs, obtained at surgery. The receptors were gathered from a male donor with early-stage non-small cell lung cancer.

This clonotype was seen more than once but under ten times. Because the library targeted alpha chains, this beta chain is an off-target read whose size means little. This chain connects TRBV2 to TRBJ2-3; unclear D gene. Trimming left V 7 bases short and J 2 bases short, with 10 bases between. The CDR3 consists of 13 residues. Germline CDR1 and CDR2: SNHLY and FYNNEI. This CDR3 reads CASNGVFTDTQYF. CDR3 bases: TGTGCCAGCAATGGGGTCTTCACAGATACGCAGTATTTT.

This clonotype was seen ten or more times. This beta chain is a stray read from a library made for alpha chains; its abundance is not meaningful. The chain is built from TRBV20-1 and TRBJ2-3, with a tentative D call TRBD2 (5 bases). There are 12 residues in the CDR3. Looked up from germline, CDR1 is DFQATT and CDR2 is SNEGSKA (reference sequence). V lost 3 bases and J lost 5, with 9 bases in between. This chain's CDR3 is CSASSLGDTQYF. Written as DNA, the CDR3 is TGCAGTGCTAGTTCACTAGGAGATACGCAGTATTTT.

In its sample, this clonotype was seen many times. The library was prepared for alpha chains; this beta chain is a stray read, so its frequency means little. V gene TRBV10-3 combines with J gene TRBJ1-2, with D possibly being TRBD1 (5 bases). Deletions cut 8 bases from V and 4 bases from J, with 17 bases between. The CDR3 extends over 14 amino acids. Germline values: CDR1 ENHRY, CDR2 SYGVKD. In DNA, the CDR3 is TGTGCCATCGGTCAAGGGGCGCTTGGCTATGGCTACACCTTC. Encoded protein: CAIGQGALGYGYTF.

On this clonotype itself: A library made for alpha chains picked up this beta chain off target, so its size means little. The chain links TRBV11-2 to TRBJ1-1; D uncertain. Trimming cost V 3 bases and J 0 bases, with 5 bases left between them. Germline assignment: CDR1 SGHAT and CDR2 FQNNGV. The CDR3 totals 13 residues. The CDR3 loop reads CASSFNMNTEAFF. The CDR3 DNA reads as TGTGCCAGCAGCTTCAATATGAACACTGAAGCTTTCTTT.

Ten or more counts support this clonotype. This beta chain was picked up by a library intended for alpha chains and is off target, so its count carries little meaning. The rearrangement uses TRBV4-3 and TRBJ2-2, with a tentative D call TRBD2 (6 bases). Germline CDR1 and CDR2: LGHNA and YSLEER. V shed 4 bases and J shed 8 bases, with 8 bases lying between them. This CDR3 has 12 residues. CDR3 DNA sequence: TGCGCCAGCAGCCCCGCGGGGGGGGAGCTGTTTTTT. Translation gives CASSPAGGELFF.

Remarks on this clonotype: A much larger clone sits a single nucleotide away, making a read error possible. Within a library made for alpha chains, this beta chain is off target, and its count is uninformative. The V call is TRBV4-2, the J call TRBJ2-2, with D perhaps matching TRBD1 or TRBD2 (5 bases each). Germline CDR1 is LGHNA and CDR2 is YNFKEQ. V gave up 3 bases and J gave up 6 bases, with 14 bases separating them. The CDR3 covers 15 residues. CDR3 sequence (DNA): TGTGCCAGCAGCCACCAAGTCCGGGGCGCCGGGGAGCTGTTTTTT. Protein sequence: CASSHQVRGAGELFF.

This clonotype has a count of ten or more. With the library built for alpha chains, this beta chain is off target and its frequency is not meaningful. This rearrangement joins TRBV5-1 to TRBJ2-2; TRBD2 aligns across 11 bases. CDR1 is SGHRS, CDR2 YFSETQ, per germline. The V segment lost 4 bases and the J segment 2 bases; nucleotides outside the gene matches: 4. CDR3 size: 16 residues. The CDR3 bases are TGCGCCAGCAGCCCTAGCGGGAGGCCAAACACCGGGGAGCTGTTTTTT. This sequence encodes CASSPSGRPNTGELFF.

In this sample, this clonotype turned up a few times. This beta chain appears as a stray read in a library generated for alpha chains; its size is not informative. The chain recombines TRBV7-8 with TRBJ1-5; a possible D gene is TRBD1 (6 bases). The V gene lost 0 bases and the J gene lost 2 bases, with 8 bases spanning the gap. CDR1 is SGHVS and CDR2 is FQNEAQ in the germline V gene. This CDR3 comprises 15 residues. CDR3: CASSLARGGNQPQHF. As DNA, the CDR3 is TGTGCCAGCAGCTTAGCCAGGGGAGGCAATCAGCCCCAGCATTTT.

This clonotype was detected ten times or more. This beta chain is a stray sequence in a library constructed for alpha chains; its clone size is not meaningful. The chain recombines TRBV4-2 with TRBJ2-3; 8 bases map to TRBD1. J lost 9 bases, V lost 0 bases, and 17 bases had no gene match. Germline V gene sequence: CDR1 LGHNA, CDR2 YNFKEQ. This CDR3 comprises 18 residues. The CDR3 DNA follows: TGTGCCAGCAGCCAAGAATATCACGCCGCAGGGGGCGAAGTGACGCAGTATTTT. Protein: CASSQEYHAAGGEVTQYF.

There are many counts of this clonotype. This beta chain turned up in a library designed for alpha chains; as an off-target read, its abundance says little. V is TRBV6-1 and J is TRBJ2-7; 7 bases match TRBD2. J was trimmed by 3 bases and V by 6 bases; bases with no gene match: 5. CDR1 is MNHNS and CDR2 is SASEGT in the germline V gene. The CDR3 loop spans 13 amino acids. For the CDR3, the DNA is TGTGCCAGCAGAGCGGGATTGGTCTACGAGCAGTACTTC. Its protein is CASRAGLVYEQYF.

This clonotype was counted many times. Found in a library prepared for alpha chains, this beta chain is an off-target read, and its abundance has little meaning. The chain has TRBV9 and TRBJ2-7; 13 nucleotides line up with TRBD2. This CDR3 has 14 amino acids. V lost 5 bases and J lost 5; bases outside the gene matches: 4. CDR1 is SGDLS and CDR2 is YYNGEE in the germline V gene. The chain's CDR3 is CASSPGLAGHEQYF. The CDR3, as DNA: TGTGCCAGCAGTCCGGGACTAGCGGGGCACGAGCAGTACTTC.

There are many counts of this clonotype. This beta chain slipped into a library made for alpha chains as a stray read, so its size is not meaningful. The genes are TRBV11-3 and TRBJ2-2; 10 positions match TRBD2. In germline, CDR1 is SGHNT, CDR2 YENEEA. Trimming cost V 3 bases and J 6 bases; bases outside gene matches: 7. The CDR3 has 16 amino acids. CDR3 sequence (DNA): TGTGCCAGCAGCTTGGGTCTAGCGGGAGTGTCCGGGGAGCTGTTTTTT. This codes for CASSLGLAGVSGELFF.

This clonotype was recorded at least ten times. Being off target in a library aimed at alpha chains, this beta chain has a size of little meaning. This chain uses TRBV21-1 with TRBJ2-3; the D call TRBD2 from the table was never checked on the DNA. TRBV21-1 is a listed pseudogene. The CDR3 contains 15 residues. This CDR3 is CASSSRTSGLYTQYF. As DNA, the CDR3 is TGTGCCAGCAGCTCCCGGACTAGCGGGTTATATACGCAGTATTTT.

As for this clonotype: As an off-target read in a library built for alpha chains, this beta chain has a frequency of little significance. The V gene is TRBV6-2 or TRBV6-3, the J gene TRBJ2-4, with D perhaps matching TRBD1 (5 bases). The CDR3 has 15 residues. Trimming pared 10 bases from V and 0 bases from J, leaving 16 bases between. Germline assignment: CDR1 MNHEY and CDR2 SVGEGT. CDR3 protein: CATRDRRLAKNIQYF. The CDR3 region has the DNA TGTGCCACGAGAGACAGAAGACTAGCCAAAAACATTCAGTACTTC.

This clonotype has only a few counts. This beta chain is an unintended read in a library built for alpha chains; its size means little. V usage is TRBV7-2 and J usage is TRBJ1-1; perhaps TRBD1 as D (5 bases). This CDR3 region has 16 residues. Trimming left V 5 bases short and J 3 bases short, with 19 bases between. The germline CDR1 and CDR2 sequences are SGHTA and FQGNSA. The CDR3 is CASSPRRGTWDTEAFF. Here the CDR3 DNA reads TGTGCCAGCAGCCCCAGAAGGGGCACTTGGGACACTGAAGCTTTCTTT. The variable domain in full, completed from reference TRBV7-2 and TRBJ1-1, reads GAGVSQSPSNKVTEKGKDVELRCDPISGHTALYWYRQSLGQGLEFLIYFQGNSAPDKSGLPSDRFSAERTGGSVSTLTIQRTQQEDSAVYLCASSPRRGTWDTEAFFGQGTRLTVV.

This clonotype was counted ten times or more. This beta chain is a stray sequence in a library constructed for alpha chains; its clone size is not meaningful. The rearrangement joins TRBV27 to TRBJ2-7; weak D call: TRBD1 (6 bases). V gave up 5 bases and J gave up 6 bases, with 11 bases separating them. The CDR3 has 12 amino acids. CDR1 MNHEY and CDR2 SMNVEV come from the germline V gene (reference sequence). CDR3 coding DNA: TGTGCCAGCAGTCCACAGGGAAGCGAGCAGTACTTC. Translating it yields CASSPQGSEQYF.

This clonotype was detected ten times or more. This beta chain is a stray read from a library made for alpha chains; its abundance is not meaningful. The rearrangement joins TRBV5-1 to TRBJ1-1, with D unresolved. V lost 0 bases to trimming and J lost 3 bases, with 12 bases between them. Germline-derived CDR1 and CDR2 are SGHRS and YFSETQ. This CDR3 has 15 amino acids. The CDR3 nucleotides read TGCGCCAGCAGCTTGGTTCCCCTGACGGACACTGAAGCTTTCTTT. Its protein is CASSLVPLTDTEAFF.

In this sample, this clonotype turned up many times. With the library built for alpha chains, this beta chain is off target and its frequency is not meaningful. The rearrangement joins TRBV28 to TRBJ2-3; 7 bases map to TRBD1. V dropped 6 bases and J dropped 4; count of bases not matched to a gene: 10. CDR1 and CDR2 from the germline V gene are MDHEN and SYDVKM. This CDR3 spans 15 amino acids. This CDR3 reads CASSPTGSRADTQYF. CDR3 nucleotides: TGTGCCAGCAGCCCGACAGGGTCTCGAGCAGATACGCAGTATTTT.

On this clonotype itself: This beta chain came through as a stray read in a library set up for alpha chains, and its size says little. V is TRBV24-1 and J is TRBJ2-1; D not resolved. Germline CDR1 and CDR2: KGHDR and SFDVKD. CDR3 size: 13 residues. Trimming removed 9 bases from V and 1 base from J, with 9 bases in between. As DNA, the CDR3 is TGTGCCACCGCACTATCTTCCTACAATGAGCAGTTCTTC. Amino acids: CATALSSYNEQFF.

In this sample, this clonotype turned up many times. Because this beta chain is a stray read in a library intended to capture alpha chains, its abundance should not be given much weight. V and J are TRBV4-2 and TRBJ1-5; TRBD1 might be the D (5 bases). This CDR3 contains 15 residues. Germline assignment: CDR1 LGHNA and CDR2 YNFKEQ. V was shortened by 1 base and J by 0 bases, with 7 bases between the two germline ends. This chain's CDR3 is CASSQGGYSNQPQHF. DNA of the CDR3: TGTGCCAGCAGCCAAGGGGGGTATAGCAATCAGCCCCAGCATTTT.

This clonotype showed up many times. This beta chain is an off-target read within a library intended for alpha chains, so its frequency means little. The chain recombines TRBV2 with TRBJ2-5, with no clear D. Per germline, CDR1 SNHLY and CDR2 FYNNEI. CDR3 length equals 11 residues. V lost 3 bases, J lost 5 bases, and 4 bases lay in between. The CDR3 region has the DNA TGTGCCAGCAGTGAGTGGGAGACCCAGTACTTC. This sequence encodes CASSEWETQYF. The full variable domain, in which reference TRBV2 and TRBJ2-5 provide the parts outside the CDR3, is EPEVTQTPSHQVTQMGQEVILRCVPISNHLYFYWYRQILGQKVEFLVSFYNNEISEKSEIFDDQFSVERPDGSNFTLKIRSTKLEDSAMYFCASSEWETQYFGPGTRLLVL.

This clonotype was found many times. Found in a library prepared for alpha chains, this beta chain is an off-target read, and its abundance has little meaning. The rearrangement joins TRBV24-1 to TRBJ2-3; either TRBD1 or TRBD2 may supply D (5 bases each). CDR3 length: 12 residues. Germline CDR1 and CDR2: KGHDR and SFDVKD. V was clipped by 4 bases and J by 6 bases, with 7 bases between them. CDR3 nucleotide sequence: TGTGCCACCAGTGAGGGGACGGATACGCAGTATTTT. Translating it yields CATSEGTDTQYF.

This clonotype was found many times. This beta chain turned up in a library designed for alpha chains; as an off-target read, its abundance says little. The chain employs TRBV7-2 and TRBJ2-7; D possibly corresponds to TRBD2 (5 bases). The CDR3 is 14 residues long. V lost 5 bases and J lost 7, with 18 bases in between. Per germline, CDR1 SGHTA and CDR2 FQGNSA. The CDR3 DNA follows: TGTGCCAGCAGCCCTTCTTGGGGAGCTTTAGAGCAGTACTTC. Translated: CASSPSWGALEQYF.

This clonotype occurred many times. This beta chain slipped into a library made for alpha chains as a stray read, so its size is not meaningful. The CDR3 coding sequence is TGTGCCAGCAGCTTAAATCCCGGGAGCTCTGGGGCCAACGTCCTGACTTTC. It specifies CASSLNPGSSGANVLTF. The chain uses TRBV7-3 and TRBJ2-6; a weak D match, TRBD2 (6 bases). The CDR3 length is 17 residues. Trimming removed 1 base from V and 0 bases from J, with 10 bases in between. Germline V gene sequence: CDR1 SGHTA, CDR2 FQGTGA.

By share, this clonotype ranks as medium-sized. Found in a library prepared for alpha chains, this beta chain is an off-target read, and its abundance has little meaning. This sequence joins TRBV28 and TRBJ2-5; D may match TRBD1 or TRBD2 (6 bases each). Trimming pared 3 bases from V and 4 bases from J, leaving 21 bases between. This CDR3 contains 17 residues. Per germline, CDR1 MDHEN and CDR2 SYDVKM. The CDR3 loop is CASSFISTGGKGETQYF. Here the CDR3 DNA reads TGTGCCAGCAGTTTCATCTCGACAGGAGGGAAAGGAGAGACCCAGTACTTC.

Regarding this clonotype: This beta chain came through as a stray read in a library set up for alpha chains, and its size says little. V usage is TRBV7-8 and J usage is TRBJ2-4; 8 positions agree with TRBD1. The CDR3 totals 16 residues. Germline V CDR1 and CDR2: SGHVS, FQNEAQ. Trimming at V came to 1 base and at J to 2 bases, leaving 4 bases not matched to a gene. DNA for the CDR3: TGTGCCAGCAGCTTAGGATACAGGGGGACCAAAAACATTCAGTACTTC. It is translated as CASSLGYRGTKNIQYF. The full variable domain, with the rest looked up from reference TRBV7-8 and TRBJ2-4, is GAGVSQSPRYKVAKRGQDVALRCDPISGHVSLFWYQQALGQGPEFLTYFQNEAQLDKSGLPSDRFFAERPEGSVSTLKIQRTQQEDSAVYLCASSLGYRGTKNIQYFGAGTRLSVL.

This clonotype was counted ten times or more. Little can be read into the size of this beta chain, an off-target read in a library designed for alpha chains. The chain joins TRBV7-9 to TRBJ2-2, with D possibly being TRBD1 (6 bases). Germline V gene data show CDR1 as SEHNR and CDR2 as FQNEAQ (reference sequence). The V and J ends lost 5 bases and 5 bases respectively, with 15 bases between them. The CDR3 has 15 amino acids. CDR3 loop: CASSQRGDTTGELFF. CDR3 nucleotides: TGTGCCAGCAGCCAAAGAGGGGACACTACCGGGGAGCTGTTTTTT.

This clonotype was found many times. Since it is a stray read in a library aimed at alpha chains, this beta chain has a size that is not meaningful. This CDR3 reads CASSVGNGRGETQYF. CDR3 coding DNA: TGTGCCAGCAGCGTAGGGAATGGGAGGGGCGAGACCCAGTACTTC. This sequence joins TRBV9 and TRBJ2-5, with 7 bases identical to TRBD2. Germline values: CDR1 SGDLS, CDR2 YYNGEE. The CDR3 extends over 15 amino acids. J was trimmed by 5 bases and V by 0 bases; bases with no gene match: 7.

This clonotype came up many times. The library was designed around alpha chains, so this beta chain is a stray read whose abundance carries little weight. In DNA, the CDR3 is TGTGCCAGCAGTTACTCGATCGGAGGGCAGAATGGCTACACCTTC. This translates into CASSYSIGGQNGYTF. This sequence joins TRBV6-6 and TRBJ1-2, with D hard to call. This CDR3 is 15 amino acids long. V was shortened by 0 bases and J by 6 bases, with 14 bases between the two germline ends. Germline CDR1 is MNHNY and CDR2 is SVGAGI (reference sequence).

This clonotype was found many times. The size of this beta chain means little, since it is a stray read in a library made for alpha chains. The rearrangement uses TRBV28 and TRBJ2-7; D might be TRBD1 or TRBD2, each matching 5 bases. The CDR3 has 14 residues. Trimming left V 3 bases short and J 2 bases short, with 11 bases between. Germline V gene sequence: CDR1 MDHEN, CDR2 SYDVKM. The CDR3 bases are TGTGCCAGCAGTTTGCCCAGGGAGCCCTACGAGCAGTACTTC. It codes for CASSLPREPYEQYF.

This clonotype was picked up many times. This beta chain represents an off-target read in a library built for alpha chains; its size is of limited meaning. The chain links TRBV7-8 to TRBJ2-2, with D possibly TRBD2 on 5 matching bases. The V gene's germline CDR1 is SGHVS and CDR2 FQNEAQ. This CDR3 region has 15 residues. V was clipped by 3 bases and J by 5 bases, with 13 bases between them. CDR3 amino acids: CASSFVSGRTGELFF. For the CDR3, the DNA is TGTGCCAGCAGCTTCGTCAGTGGGAGAACCGGGGAGCTGTTTTTT.